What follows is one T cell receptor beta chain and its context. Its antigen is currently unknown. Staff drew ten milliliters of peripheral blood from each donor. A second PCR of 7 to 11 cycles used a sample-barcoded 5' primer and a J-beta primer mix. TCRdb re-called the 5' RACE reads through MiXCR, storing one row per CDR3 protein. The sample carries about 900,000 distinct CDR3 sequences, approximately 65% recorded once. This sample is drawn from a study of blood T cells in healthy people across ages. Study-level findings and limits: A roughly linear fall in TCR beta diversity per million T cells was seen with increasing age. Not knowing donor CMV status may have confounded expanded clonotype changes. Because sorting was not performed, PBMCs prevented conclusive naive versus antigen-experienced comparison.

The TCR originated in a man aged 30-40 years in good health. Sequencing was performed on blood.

The CDR3 here is CASSLLAGGDKSDTQYF. The CDR3 region has the DNA TGTGCCAGCAGCCTCTTAGCGGGGGGGGATAAGTCAGATACGCAGTATTTT. The chain uses TRBV3-1 and TRBJ2-3; 11 bases are shared with TRBD2. J gave up 4 bases and V 4 bases, and 10 bases lay outside the gene matches. This CDR3 region has 17 residues. CDR1 is LGHDT and CDR2 is YNNKEL in the germline V gene (reference sequence).